The clone carrying this T cell receptor (beta chain) was found a few times. Only in-frame clones appear in the TCRdb table, and some are missing; sequencing was by immunoSEQ multiplex PCR. This repertoire shows approximately 12,000 clones, approximately 90% found once; its top ten account for roughly 2.2%. This sample was taken from a study of tumor T cells in aggressive B-cell lymphoma. V trimming: 0 bases; J trimming: 8 bases; junction bases outside the gene matches: 3. Germline lookup yields CDR1 LGHNA and CDR2 YSLEER. The CDR3 extends over 14 amino acids. The receptor comes from an adult with diffuse large B cell lymphoma. Sequencing was done on a sample of tumor tissue. The rearrangement joins TRBV4-3 to TRBJ2-1, with 8 bases identical to TRBD1. CDR3 nucleotide sequence: TGCGCCAGCAGCCAAGAAGGACAGGGAGATGAGCAGTTCTTC. This gives the protein CASSQEGQGDEQFF.